The 25 T cell receptor beta chains in this list originate from one sample, sequenced in a study of regulatory T cells in long-lasting Graves disease. In building TCR beta libraries, iRepertoire HTBI primers were used together with Arm-PCR of CDR3 regions. Each CDR3 protein gets one entry after TCRdb re-called the multiplex PCR reads with MiXCR. The repertoire holds 200,000 to 250,000 distinct CDR3 sequences, with 20% as singletons. The time point was: newly diagnosed GD, antithyroid drugs for less than 3 months. The authors made the TCR library using RNA they extracted from PBMCs. The sample was peripheral blood mononuclear cells (PBMCs), taken at new diagnosis, from a patient treated with antithyroid drugs. The receptors shown here come from a female donor with Graves disease.

Notes on this clonotype: A read error is the likely source, as a far larger clone sits one nucleotide away. The CDR3 DNA is TGTGCCAGCAGACCCGGGACACCGTACCGAGAGACCCAGTACTTC. Its translation is CASRPGTPYRETQYF. The V gene is TRBV2, the J gene TRBJ2-1; the D gene is possibly TRBD1 (6 bases). The tail of the sequence fits TRBJ2-5 better, so the J call may be wrong. Germline V lookup: CDR1 SNHLY, CDR2 FYNNEI. The CDR3 is 15 residues long.

This clonotype has more than one count but fewer than ten. This chain uses TRBV4-1 with TRBJ1-6; D is unresolved. The length of the CDR3 is 15 residues. Per germline, CDR1 MGHRA and CDR2 YSYEKL. The V end was cut by 1 base, the J end by 7 bases, with 11 bases between. This chain's CDR3 is CASSQVKTVNSPLHF. The CDR3 region has the DNA TGCGCCAGCAGCCAAGTCAAGACGGTGAATTCACCCCTCCACTTT.

V is TRBV20-1 and J is TRBJ2-5; D may match TRBD1 or TRBD2 (5 bases each). This CDR3 is built from 14 residues. Germline V CDR1 and CDR2: DFQATT, SNEGSKA (reference sequence). V gave up 3 bases and J gave up 4 bases, with 15 bases separating them. The CDR3 DNA sequence: TGCAGTGCTAGCCGGGACCGAGCGGCAGAGACCCAGTACTTC. This sequence encodes CSASRDRAAETQYF.

This clonotype was observed many times. The chain combines TRBV27 with TRBJ2-1, with D perhaps TRBD1 (6 bases). Trimming took off 3 bases at V and 7 bases at J, with 13 bases between the two ends. Looked up from germline, CDR1 is MNHEY and CDR2 is SMNVEV (reference sequence). The CDR3 consists of 14 residues. As DNA, the CDR3 is TGTGCCAGCAGTTTTGTTCAGGGGCGGAATGAGCAGTTCTTC. The encoded protein is CASSFVQGRNEQFF.

The chain carries TRBV11-2 and TRBJ1-4; 7 bases map to TRBD1. J gave up 8 bases and V 1 base, and 7 bases lay outside the gene matches. This CDR3 comprises 15 residues. From germline, CDR1 is SGHAT and CDR2 FQNNGV. The CDR3 is CASSLGQGVEEKLFF. For the CDR3, the DNA is TGTGCCAGCAGCTTAGGACAGGGAGTCGAGGAAAAACTGTTTTTT.

This clonotype has a count of ten or more. The chain couples TRBV12-3 or TRBV12-4 to TRBJ1-1, with no clear D. Trimming took 3 bases from V and 8 from J, leaving 10 bases between them. The CDR3 spans 12 residues. CDR3 bases: TGTGCCAGCAGTTTCCTCAGCAGGGAAGCTTTCTTT. The encoded protein is CASSFLSREAFF.

This clonotype has a count of ten or more. The rearrangement uses TRBV11-2 and TRBJ1-5; D is unclear. The germline CDR1 and CDR2 sequences are SGHAT and FQNNGV. The CDR3 consists of 13 residues. The V gene lost 1 base and the J gene lost 7 bases, with 8 bases spanning the gap. The CDR3 coding sequence is TGTGCCAGCAGCTTAGGGTTGGGACAGCCCCAGCATTTT. Protein: CASSLGLGQPQHF.

This clonotype occurred many times. This chain connects TRBV7-3 to TRBJ2-7, with D perhaps TRBD2 (5 bases). The germline V gene encodes CDR1 SGHTA and CDR2 FQGTGA. V lost 5 bases to trimming and J lost 4 bases, with 12 bases between them. CDR3 length: 13 amino acids. The CDR3, as DNA: TGTGCCAGCAGCGCTAGCCCTGGGTACGAGCAGTACTTC. Amino acid sequence: CASSASPGYEQYF.

This clonotype was picked up many times. This rearrangement joins TRBV11-2 to TRBJ2-7; D call uncertain. Looked up from germline, CDR1 is SGHAT and CDR2 is FQNNGV. The CDR3 consists of 14 residues. Trimming removed 5 bases at V and 1 base at J, with 12 bases between. The CDR3 loop is CASSPGRPSYEQYF. CDR3 nucleotide sequence: TGTGCCAGCAGCCCCGGCAGGCCGTCCTACGAGCAGTACTTC.

This clonotype was recorded many times. This chain joins TRBV11-3 and TRBJ2-7; D is uncertain. The CDR3 extends over 14 amino acids. CDR1 and CDR2 from the germline V gene are SGHNT and YENEEA. V lost 3 bases to trimming and J lost 1 base, with 10 bases between them. The CDR3 nucleotides are TGTGCCAGCAGCTTTAGGGCCCCATCCTACGAGCAGTACTTC. Amino acid sequence: CASSFRAPSYEQYF.

This clonotype was observed at least ten times. The gene calls are TRBV20-1 and TRBJ2-5; possible D gene TRBD1, 5 bases. Trimming removed 3 bases from V and 1 base from J, with 12 bases in between. Germline assignment: CDR1 DFQATT and CDR2 SNEGSKA (reference sequence). The CDR3 has 14 amino acids. The CDR3 sequence is CSASPGNPQETQYF. CDR3 DNA sequence: TGCAGTGCTAGCCCAGGGAACCCCCAAGAGACCCAGTACTTC.

Details on this clonotype: One end of the junction does not line up with germline, which may come from a read error. The chain carries TRBV11-1 and TRBJ2-7; D is possibly TRBD1 or TRBD2 (5 bases each). CDR3 length: 15 residues. Germline CDR1 reads SGHAT; CDR2 reads FQDESV (reference sequence). CDR3 sequence reads: CASLTLGTDSYEQYF. The DNA of the CDR3 is TGCGCCAGCCTCACCCTCGGGACGGACTCCTACGAGCAGTACTTC. The full variable domain, in which reference TRBV11-1 and TRBJ2-7 provide the parts outside the CDR3, is EAEVAQSPRYKITEKSQAVAFWCDPISGHATLYWYRQILGQGPELLVQFQDESVVDDSQLPKDRFSAERLKGVDSTLKIQPAELGDSAMYLCASLTLGTDSYEQYFGPGTRLTVT.

This clonotype was observed at least ten times. The rearrangement joins TRBV12-3 or TRBV12-4 to TRBJ2-1, with 7 bases lining up with TRBD1. The V segment lost 6 bases and the J segment 6 bases; nucleotides outside the gene matches: 11. There are 15 residues in the CDR3. The CDR3 sequence: CASRQTGILLNEQFF. The CDR3 nucleotides are TGTGCCAGCAGACAGACAGGGATCCTGCTCAATGAGCAGTTCTTC.

This clonotype came up many times. The CDR3 bases are TGTGCCAGTAGTATCTCCACTAGCGGGGTCTCCTACGAGCAGTACTTC. It yields the protein CASSISTSGVSYEQYF. This chain joins TRBV19 and TRBJ2-7; 10 bases line up with TRBD2. Germline loops: CDR1 LNHDA, CDR2 SQIVND (reference sequence). This CDR3 region has 16 residues. Trimming cost V 3 bases and J 0 bases; bases outside gene matches: 5.

The table lists this clonotype with many counts. The rearrangement links TRBV7-9 to TRBJ2-1; D is unresolved. This CDR3 region has 12 residues. Between the trimmed V and J ends, which lost 1 base and 9 bases, there was a span of 7 bases. CDR1 is SEHNR, CDR2 FQNEAQ, per germline (reference sequence). CDR3 sequence (DNA): TGTGCCAGCAGCTTAGGATCTAGTGAGCAGTTCTTC. Amino acids: CASSLGSSEQFF.

This clonotype was picked up a small number of times. This chain links TRBV9 with TRBJ1-6, with 7 nucleotides matching TRBD1. CDR1 is SGDLS and CDR2 is YYNGEE in the germline V gene. The CDR3 contains 14 residues. V lost 0 bases to trimming and J lost 8 bases; unmatched junction nucleotides: 2. CDR3 loop: CASSVEDRYSPLHF. As DNA, the CDR3 is TGTGCCAGCAGCGTAGAGGACAGGTATTCACCCCTCCACTTT.

The chain uses TRBV19 and TRBJ1-1; D might be TRBD1 (5 bases). CDR3 length equals 15 residues. The V end lost 4 bases, the J end lost 1 base, and 13 bases lay between the germline ends. Per the germline V gene, CDR1 is LNHDA and CDR2 is SQIVND (reference sequence). In DNA form, the CDR3 reads TGTGCCAGTAGTAGAGGAGGACATACGAACACTGAAGCTTTCTTT. Its translation: CASSRGGHTNTEAFF.

This chain uses TRBV18 with TRBJ1-2, with 7 bases fitting TRBD1. The CDR3 loop spans 15 amino acids. CDR1 and CDR2 (germline): KGHSH, LQKENI. Trimming at V came to 3 bases and at J to 4 bases, leaving 8 bases not matched to a gene. CDR3 loop: CASSPRQGGGYGYTF. The CDR3 nucleotides are TGTGCCAGCTCACCCAGACAGGGAGGGGGCTATGGCTACACCTTC.

The chain employs TRBV11-2 and TRBJ2-1, with D perhaps assigned TRBD1 or TRBD2 (6 bases each). The germline V gene has CDR1 SGHAT and CDR2 FQNNGV. The CDR3 extends over 15 amino acids. The V end lost 0 bases, the J end lost 9 bases, and 15 bases lay between the germline ends. CDR3 sequence reads: CASSLDRLRGGEQFF. The CDR3 DNA is TGTGCCAGCAGCTTAGATCGTCTCAGGGGAGGTGAGCAGTTCTTC.

This clonotype was picked up many times. The chain has TRBV3-1 and TRBJ2-1; D assignment may be TRBD1 or TRBD2 (6 bases each). CDR1 and CDR2 (germline): LGHDT, YNNKEL (reference sequence). The CDR3 totals 17 residues. Trimming shortened V by 4 bases and J by 7 bases, and 23 bases separated the two germline ends. The CDR3 is CASSPQTGGGSWNEQFF. The CDR3 DNA reads as TGTGCCAGCAGCCCCCAAACCGGAGGGGGAAGTTGGAATGAGCAGTTCTTC.

The rearrangement links TRBV7-9 to TRBJ2-6; 7 bases fit TRBD2. This CDR3 comprises 17 residues. Germline V CDR1 and CDR2: SEHNR, FQNEAQ (reference sequence). J gave up 3 bases and V 2 bases, and 7 bases lay outside the gene matches. CDR3 nucleotides: TGTGCCAGCAGCTTATCGGCGGGAGTCGGTGGGGCCAACGTCCTGACTTTC. Amino acid sequence: CASSLSAGVGGANVLTF.

In this sample, this clonotype turned up many times. The rearrangement uses TRBV28 and TRBJ1-5; no clear D gene. V was shortened by 4 bases and J by 5 bases, with 15 bases between the two germline ends. The CDR3 runs 15 residues. Germline CDR1 and CDR2: MDHEN and SYDVKM. DNA for the CDR3: TGTGCCAGCAGTTGGTCGGGCGTCCTTGATCAGCCCCAGCATTTT. Encoded protein: CASSWSGVLDQPQHF.

In this sample, this clonotype turned up many times. The chain is built from TRBV7-2 and TRBJ2-3; no clear D gene. Germline V lookup: CDR1 SGHTA, CDR2 FQGNSA. The CDR3 covers 13 residues. Trimming took off 7 bases at V and 4 bases at J, with 12 bases between the two ends. The CDR3 region is CASNLLGPDTQYF. DNA for the CDR3: TGTGCCAGCAACCTCCTGGGCCCAGATACGCAGTATTTT.

This clonotype has only a few counts. The rearrangement uses TRBV20-1 and TRBJ2-1, with 9 bases lining up with TRBD1. CDR1 DFQATT and CDR2 SNEGSKA come from the germline V gene (reference sequence). J was trimmed by 7 bases and V by 2 bases; bases with no gene match: 3. The CDR3 is made up of 13 amino acids. The CDR3, as DNA: TGCAGTGCTAGAAAGACAGGGGGAAATGAGCAGTTCTTC. Translating gives CSARKTGGNEQFF.

The chain has TRBV6-1 and TRBJ1-4; the D gene is possibly TRBD1 (6 bases). The germline gives CDR1 MNHNS, CDR2 SASEGT. The CDR3 totals 14 residues. Trimming removed 3 bases at V and 6 bases at J, with 11 bases between. The CDR3 region has the DNA TGTGCCAGCAGTGATGTACAGGGTGATGAAAAACTGTTTTTT. The encoded protein is CASSDVQGDEKLFF.